This entry is about one T cell receptor beta chain. The data were taken from a study of blood T cells in healthy people across ages. Using a J-beta primer mix together with a sample-barcoded 5' primer, a second PCR was run for roughly 7 to 12 cycles. TCRdb re-called the 5' RACE reads with MiXCR, one entry per CDR3 protein. The profile shows 720,000 or so distinct CDR3 sequences, 40% to 50% of them singletons. Isolated per sample were at least 7 million PBMCs. Germline V gene sequence: CDR1 SGDLS, CDR2 YYNGEE. The CDR3 loop spans 15 amino acids. The V end lost 4 bases, the J end lost 2 bases, and 15 bases lay between the germline ends.

Material for sequencing was blood. This receptor was obtained from a man at least 80 years old in good health. The chain recombines TRBV9 with TRBJ2-5; D gene ambiguous. The CDR3 loop reads CASSPESSAQETQYF. In DNA, the CDR3 is TGTGCCAGCAGCCCCGAATCGTCTGCTCAAGAGACCCAGTACTTC.